Each of the 23 T cell receptor beta chains below was sequenced from the same sample in a study of vaccination effects on CD4 cells after COVID-19. The culture ran for under eleven days, and then CD4+ T cells were isolated. Each participant was administered two doses of either the BNT162b2 or the mRNA-1273 vaccine. Repertoires were generated with immunoSEQ multiplex PCR, while TCRdb's copy carries only in-frame clones and drops some. The sample has approximately 60,000 clones, 78% seen once; the top ten hold around 4%. Their cognate antigens are unknown. Sequenced material: CD4+ T cells from PBMCs cultured without peptide, taken after COVID-19 vaccination. These receptor sequences come from a human donor who received a COVID-19 vaccine.

This clone appeared a few times. The chain links TRBV10-3 to TRBJ1-1; D unclear. CDR3 length: 15 amino acids. Trimming shortened V by 3 bases and J by 1 base, and 12 bases separated the two germline ends. Germline V gene data show CDR1 as ENHRY and CDR2 as SYGVKD. The CDR3 nucleotides read TGTGCCATCAGTGATAAGGGAGGGAGGAACACTGAAGCTTTCTTT. Translation gives CAISDKGGRNTEAFF.

This clone was counted a single time. V usage is TRBV19 and J usage is TRBJ1-1; unclear D gene. The V end lost 7 bases, the J end lost 7 bases, and 10 bases lay between the germline ends. This CDR3 region has 11 residues. Germline values: CDR1 LNHDA, CDR2 SQIVND (reference sequence). CDR3 amino acids: CASMGRIEAFF. DNA for the CDR3: TGTGCCAGTATGGGTCGGATTGAAGCTTTCTTT. Variable domain in full (rest from reference TRBV19 and TRBJ1-1): DGGITQSPKYLFRKEGQNVTLSCEQNLNHDAMYWYRQDPGQGLRLIYYSQIVNDFQKGDIAEGYSVSREKKESFPLTVTSAQKNPTAFYLCASMGRIEAFFGQGTRLTVV.

This clone has a handful of counts. The CDR3 coding sequence is TGTGCCAGCAGTCATAGGGACAGACCAAAATCTGGAAACACCATATATTTT. Translation gives CASSHRDRPKSGNTIYF. The V gene is TRBV7-8, the J gene TRBJ1-3; 7 bases agree with TRBD1. This CDR3 has 17 residues. In germline, CDR1 is SGHVS, CDR2 FQNEAQ. V lost 6 bases, J lost 1 base, and 12 bases stayed unmatched.

The genes are TRBV20-1 and TRBJ2-5; possible D gene TRBD1, 5 bases. Trimming removed 7 bases at V and 2 bases at J, with 8 bases between. CDR1 is DFQATT, CDR2 SNEGSKA, per germline (reference sequence). The CDR3 covers 11 residues. In nucleotides, the CDR3 is TGCAGTGGGACATTTCAAGAGACCCAGTACTTC. Protein: CSGTFQETQYF.

This sequence joins TRBV12-3 or TRBV12-4 and TRBJ1-6; the D is unclear. The V end was cut by 3 bases, the J end by 8 bases, with 8 bases between. The CDR3 is made up of 13 amino acids. CDR3: CASSFGGYSPLHF. The DNA for the CDR3 is TGTGCCAGCAGTTTCGGTGGTTATTCACCCCTCCACTTT.

The chain uses TRBV29-1 and TRBJ1-2; 10 bases map to TRBD1. Unmatched junction bases numbered 13, after V lost 6 bases and J lost 0 bases. The CDR3 is made up of 17 amino acids. Germline values: CDR1 SQVTM, CDR2 ANQGSEA. CDR3 amino acids: CSVRTGGGMATNYGYTF. The CDR3 DNA reads TGCAGCGTGCGGACAGGGGGAGGTATGGCCACTAACTATGGCTACACCTTC.

V and J are TRBV19 and TRBJ1-3; 8 nucleotides agree with TRBD1. Germline CDR1 is LNHDA and CDR2 is SQIVND (reference sequence). The CDR3 covers 15 residues. Trimming removed 5 bases from V and 4 bases from J; junction bases left unmatched: 7. CDR3 residues: CASSGQGPGGNTIYF. CDR3 coding DNA: TGTGCCAGTAGTGGACAGGGACCGGGAGGAAACACCATATATTTT.

The gene calls are TRBV9 and TRBJ2-2; D may be TRBD1 or TRBD2 (5 bases each). The germline CDR1 and CDR2 sequences are SGDLS and YYNGEE. Deletions cut 4 bases from V and 3 bases from J, with 10 bases between. CDR3 length: 14 amino acids. The CDR3 DNA reads as TGTGCCAGCAGCCCCGGGACGTACACCGGGGAGCTGTTTTTT. Translation gives CASSPGTYTGELFF.

The chain recombines TRBV10-3 with TRBJ1-4, with D perhaps TRBD1 (5 bases). Germline values: CDR1 ENHRY, CDR2 SYGVKD. V was cut by 6 bases and J by 3 bases, with 14 bases left in between. The CDR3 consists of 15 residues. Here the CDR3 reads CAIRPAGGANEKLFF. The CDR3 DNA follows: TGTGCCATCAGACCTGCCGGAGGGGCTAATGAAAAACTGTTTTTT.

This rearrangement joins TRBV14 to TRBJ1-1; unclear D gene. V lost 2 bases to trimming and J lost 6 bases, with 7 bases between them. CDR3 size: 12 residues. Germline-derived CDR1 and CDR2 are SGHDN and FVKESK. DNA for the CDR3: TGTGCCAGCAGCCAATATGGGGCTGAAGCTTTCTTT. Protein sequence: CASSQYGAEAFF.

The V call is TRBV15, the J call TRBJ2-7; possibly TRBD2 for D (5 bases). With 0 bases removed from V and 3 bases from J, the gap between germline ends came to 9 bases. Germline V lookup: CDR1 LNHNV, CDR2 YYDKDF (reference sequence). The CDR3 covers 14 residues. In nucleotides, the CDR3 is TGTGCCACCAGCAGAGATGTACTAGTCTACGAGCAGTACTTC. Its translation: CATSRDVLVYEQYF.

This sequence joins TRBV7-2 and TRBJ2-1; D not resolved. Trimming left V 3 bases short and J 7 bases short, with 13 bases between. Germline-derived CDR1 and CDR2 are SGHTA and FQGNSA. The CDR3 is 14 residues long. This CDR3 is CASSFLSRTNEQFF. In nucleotides, the CDR3 is TGTGCCAGCAGCTTTCTTTCCCGGACGAATGAGCAGTTCTTC.

The V call is TRBV30, the J call TRBJ1-2, with D possibly matching TRBD1 (6 bases). Germline V gene data show CDR1 as GTSNPN and CDR2 as SVGIG (reference sequence). This CDR3 has 12 amino acids. Trimming cost V 3 bases and J 4 bases, with 9 bases left between them. CDR3: CAWSTGSYGYTF. The DNA of the CDR3 is TGTGCCTGGAGCACAGGGAGCTATGGCTACACCTTC.

To note about this clone: The junction differs from germline at one of its ends, possibly a read error. The V gene is TRBV7-7, the J gene TRBJ2-5, with 10 bases lining up with TRBD1. This CDR3 has 14 residues. Germline V lookup: CDR1 SSHAT, CDR2 FNYEAQ (reference sequence). The CDR3 region has the DNA TGTGCTAGCAGCCGAGGACAGGGGGGAGAGACCCAGTACTTC. Translation gives CASSRGQGGETQYF.

This chain uses TRBV2 with TRBJ2-5; D is unclear. Between the trimmed V and J ends, which lost 6 bases and 2 bases, there was a span of 4 bases. The germline CDR1 and CDR2 sequences are SNHLY and FYNNEI. This CDR3 has 11 amino acids. The CDR3 DNA reads TGTGCCAGCAGCCTTCAAGAGACCCAGTACTTC. It encodes CASSLQETQYF. Based on the CDR3 plus reference TRBV2 and TRBJ2-5, the full variable domain is EPEVTQTPSHQVTQMGQEVILRCVPISNHLYFYWYRQILGQKVEFLVSFYNNEISEKSEIFDDQFSVERPDGSNFTLKIRSTKLEDSAMYFCASSLQETQYFGPGTRLLVL.

The chain joins TRBV4-3 to TRBJ1-5; no clear D gene. This CDR3 region has 17 residues. Germline V gene lookup returns CDR1 LGHNA and CDR2 YSLEER. With 0 bases removed from V and 1 base from J, the gap between germline ends came to 13 bases. The CDR3 region has the DNA TGCGCCAGCAGCCAAGATAGCCCGGAAATGAGCAATCAGCCCCAGCATTTT. It codes for CASSQDSPEMSNQPQHF.

This sequence joins TRBV12-3 or TRBV12-4 and TRBJ2-1; D call uncertain. The length of the CDR3 is 11 residues. V lost 1 base, J lost 6 bases, and 1 base lay in between. CDR3 sequence reads: CASSLVNEQFF. Written as DNA, the CDR3 is TGTGCCAGCAGTTTAGTCAATGAGCAGTTCTTC.

V gene TRBV27 combines with J gene TRBJ1-2; D remains unclear. The CDR3 runs to 13 residues. Germline V gene sequence: CDR1 MNHEY, CDR2 SMNVEV (reference sequence). Trimming took 0 bases from V and 4 from J, leaving 6 bases between them. For the CDR3, the DNA is TGTGCCAGCAGTTTATCCGGTACCTATGGCTACACCTTC. Translating gives CASSLSGTYGYTF.

The V gene is TRBV29-1, the J gene TRBJ1-2; D might be TRBD1 (6 bases). Trimming pared 4 bases from V and 8 bases from J, leaving 17 bases between. CDR3 size: 13 residues. Germline CDR1 reads SQVTM; CDR2 reads ANQGSEA. CDR3 loop: CSVGTVGPGGYTF. The CDR3 DNA follows: TGCAGCGTTGGGACAGTCGGCCCGGGGGGCTACACCTTC.

The chain carries TRBV6-2 or TRBV6-3 and TRBJ2-5; D gene ambiguous. The CDR3 contains 16 residues. Per the germline V gene, CDR1 is MNHEY and CDR2 is SVGEGT. V lost 0 bases and J 5 bases, leaving 16 bases between the germline ends. DNA of the CDR3: TGTGCCAGCAGTTACTCGTCACGCGGCAGGCCGGAGACCCAGTACTTC. It specifies CASSYSSRGRPETQYF.

CDR3 coding DNA: TGTGCCAGCAGCTTGGTGGGCAGGGTAAGCGCTGAAGCTTTCTTT. Amino acids: CASSLVGRVSAEAFF. The rearrangement joins TRBV5-6 to TRBJ1-1, with a tentative D call TRBD1 (5 bases). The germline gives CDR1 SGHDT, CDR2 YYEEEE. This CDR3 is built from 15 residues. Trimming took off 0 bases at V and 6 bases at J, with 15 bases between the two ends. The variable domain in full, completed from reference TRBV5-6 and TRBJ1-1, reads DAGVTQSPTHLIKTRGQQVTLRCSPKSGHDTVSWYQQALGQGPQFIFQYYEEEERQRGNFPDRFSGHQFPNYSSELNVNALLLGDSALYLCASSLVGRVSAEAFFGQGTRLTVV.

This clone was seen only a few times. The chain employs TRBV5-1 and TRBJ1-2; D is unclear. This CDR3 spans 15 amino acids. Trimming left V 4 bases short and J 4 bases short, with 17 bases between. CDR1 and CDR2 from the germline V gene are SGHRS and YFSETQ. As DNA, the CDR3 is TGCGCCAGCAGCCCGGACTCCCGGAAATCCTATGGCTACACCTTC. This encodes CASSPDSRKSYGYTF.

This clone came up once. This chain uses TRBV19 with TRBJ2-7; TRBD2 agrees at 10 bases. The germline V gene encodes CDR1 LNHDA and CDR2 SQIVND (reference sequence). The J segment lost 5 bases and the V segment lost 5 bases, leaving 9 bases of the junction unmatched. This CDR3 region has 15 residues. The CDR3 region is CASSAGLAETHEQYF. CDR3 in DNA: TGTGCCAGTAGTGCTGGACTAGCGGAGACCCACGAGCAGTACTTC. Filled out from reference TRBV19 and TRBJ2-7, the complete variable domain reads DGGITQSPKYLFRKEGQNVTLSCEQNLNHDAMYWYRQDPGQGLRLIYYSQIVNDFQKGDIAEGYSVSREKKESFPLTVTSAQKNPTAFYLCASSAGLAETHEQYFGPGTRLTVT.